This entry lists 16 T cell receptor beta chains sequenced from one sample in a study of vaccination and CD4 T cells after COVID-19. Sample treatment: roughly 11-day PBMC culture with coronavirus spike peptide pools or control peptides (ViraFEST assay). Investigators obtained the unexposed donor's CD4+ T cells before the COVID-19 pandemic (2011-2018). The study sequenced cultured CD4+ T cell DNA using the Oncomine TCR Beta short-read assay. TCRdb re-analysed the PCR reads in MiXCR, keeping a single row per CDR3 protein. The sample contains around 8,000 distinct CDR3 sequences, over 35% of which appear only once. Antigens of these TCRs are unknown. Source material: CD4+ T cells from blood, cultured in vitro. The receptors originated from a human donor in good health.

A few counts support this clonotype. The rearrangement links TRBV7-9 to TRBJ1-2; 7 nucleotides align to TRBD1. Germline CDR1 is SEHNR and CDR2 is FQNEAQ (reference sequence). The CDR3 totals 17 residues. The junction had 10 bases not matched to a gene; V was cut back by 1 base and J by 2 bases. The CDR3 nucleotides read TGTGCCAGCAGCTTAGTAGGTCGAGGGGACAGCAACTATGGCTACACCTTC. The encoded protein is CASSLVGRGDSNYGYTF.

The CDR3 region has the DNA TGCAGTGCTAGAAGGGGCTCCTACGAGCAGTACTTC. Residues: CSARRGSYEQYF. This chain joins TRBV20-1 and TRBJ2-7; weak D call: TRBD1 (5 bases). Germline CDR1 DFQATT, CDR2 SNEGSKA (reference sequence). This CDR3 is 12 amino acids long. Between the trimmed V and J ends, which lost 2 bases and 0 bases, there was a span of 5 bases.

This clonotype was seen a few times. This sequence joins TRBV7-8 and TRBJ2-3, with TRBD2 identical over 12 bases. The CDR3 runs 17 residues. The V gene end was trimmed by 3 bases and the J gene end by 0 bases; junction bases not matched to a gene: 4. The germline V gene has CDR1 SGHVS and CDR2 FQNEAQ. CDR3 in amino acids: CASSFRTSGTSTDTQYF. CDR3 coding DNA: TGTGCCAGCAGCTTCCGGACTAGCGGGACTAGCACAGATACGCAGTATTTT.

This clonotype appeared a few times. The chain employs TRBV5-6 and TRBJ1-1; 8 positions match TRBD1. The CDR3 spans 14 residues. The germline gives CDR1 SGHDT, CDR2 YYEEEE. V dropped 4 bases and J dropped 5; count of bases not matched to a gene: 7. Written as DNA, the CDR3 is TGTGCCAGCAGCCCGACAGGGGTTAAGACTGAAGCTTTCTTT. Translated: CASSPTGVKTEAFF.

J is TRBJ2-3 and V is TRBV19; TRBD2 matches 13 bases. The junction had 2 bases not matched to a gene; V was cut back by 5 bases and J by 0 bases. Germline CDR1 is LNHDA and CDR2 is SQIVND (reference sequence). There are 16 residues in the CDR3. DNA for the CDR3: TGTGCCAGTAGTTCGGGACTAGCGGGGAGCACAGATACGCAGTATTTT. The encoded protein is CASSSGLAGSTDTQYF.

The J gene is TRBJ1-5, the V gene TRBV2; 7 nucleotides agree with TRBD1. The CDR3 loop spans 14 amino acids. Per germline, CDR1 SNHLY and CDR2 FYNNEI. Trimming cost V 7 bases and J 0 bases; bases outside gene matches: 3. The CDR3 coding sequence is TGTGCCAGCAACAGGGACAGTAGCAATCAGCCCCAGCATTTT. Translated: CASNRDSSNQPQHF.

The chain uses TRBV7-9 and TRBJ2-7; D uncertain. Deletions cut 6 bases from V and 1 base from J, with 13 bases between. CDR1 SEHNR and CDR2 FQNEAQ come from the germline V gene (reference sequence). The CDR3 loop spans 14 amino acids. The CDR3 coding sequence is TGTGCCAGCAGGGACGATGATGGGTCCTACGAGCAGTACTTC. Residues: CASRDDDGSYEQYF.

The chain links TRBV27 to TRBJ2-1; TRBD1 is a possible D gene (6 bases). The length of the CDR3 is 16 residues. Germline CDR1 MNHEY, CDR2 SMNVEV (reference sequence). V lost 4 bases and J 6 bases, leaving 19 bases between the germline ends. The CDR3 here is CASSSRTGIGSNEQFF. The CDR3 region has the DNA TGTGCCAGCAGTTCGCGAACAGGGATAGGTAGCAATGAGCAGTTCTTC.

The V call is TRBV5-4, the J call TRBJ1-2, with D uncertain. With 0 bases removed from V and 6 bases from J, the gap between germline ends came to 21 bases. The length of the CDR3 is 17 residues. The V gene's germline CDR1 is SGHNT and CDR2 YYREEE (reference sequence). This CDR3 is CASSLARWGFDFNGYTF. CDR3 DNA sequence: TGTGCCAGCAGCTTGGCCCGTTGGGGTTTCGATTTCAATGGCTACACCTTC.

The chain recombines TRBV20-1 with TRBJ2-5; 10 bases line up with TRBD2. Germline V gives CDR1 DFQATT, CDR2 SNEGSKA (reference sequence). There are 13 residues in the CDR3. CDR3 in amino acids: CRLGSGGLETQYF. The CDR3 nucleotides read TGCAGGTTGGGTAGCGGGGGGTTGGAGACCCAGTACTTC.

The chain uses TRBV5-1 and TRBJ2-1; 10 positions agree with TRBD2. The CDR3 contains 20 residues. CDR1 SGHRS and CDR2 YFSETQ come from the germline V gene. The ends lost 0 bases at V and 1 base at J; junction bases unmatched: 13. The CDR3 spells CASSLDSRQAGLASYNEQFF. DNA of the CDR3: TGCGCCAGCAGCTTGGACTCGAGGCAGGCGGGACTAGCGTCCTACAATGAGCAGTTCTTC.

CDR3 sequence (DNA): TGTGCCAGCAGTGTGAAGGGACAGGGGGCATCCGAGCAGTACTTC. Translated, it gives CASSVKGQGASEQYF. V usage is TRBV27 and J usage is TRBJ2-7; TRBD1 matches at 12 bases. Germline values: CDR1 MNHEY, CDR2 SMNVEV (reference sequence). The CDR3 is 15 amino acids. J was trimmed by 6 bases and V by 5 bases; bases with no gene match: 8.

The chain recombines TRBV10-3 with TRBJ2-7; D perhaps matches TRBD2 (5 bases). The germline V and J ends were trimmed by 6 bases and 2 bases, with 11 bases remaining between them. The CDR3 is 13 amino acids. The germline V gene encodes CDR1 ENHRY and CDR2 SYGVKD. The CDR3 loop reads CAISVREPYEQYF. CDR3 nucleotides: TGTGCCATCAGCGTCCGGGAACCCTACGAGCAGTACTTC.

This chain links TRBV9 with TRBJ2-7; TRBD1 aligns across 10 bases. Germline loops: CDR1 SGDLS, CDR2 YYNGEE. CDR3 length: 14 residues. The J segment lost 5 bases and the V segment lost 3 bases, leaving 5 bases of the junction unmatched. CDR3 in amino acids: CASSAGQGDHEQYF. In nucleotides, the CDR3 is TGTGCCAGCAGCGCCGGACAGGGGGATCACGAGCAGTACTTC.

The chain links TRBV20-1 to TRBJ2-3, with 15 bases fitting TRBD2. Germline V gene data show CDR1 as DFQATT and CDR2 as SNEGSKA (reference sequence). Germline trimming cut 5 bases from V and 0 bases from J; bases unmatched to any gene: 21. The CDR3 runs 22 residues. CDR3 region: CSAQAGTSGRSHARSSTDTQYF. In nucleotides, the CDR3 is TGCAGTGCTCAGGCCGGGACTAGCGGGAGGTCCCATGCTCGATCTAGCACAGATACGCAGTATTTT.

By share, this clonotype ranks as medium-sized. This chain links TRBV6-1 with TRBJ1-1, with a possible D match to TRBD1 (5 bases). With 10 bases removed from V and 3 bases from J, the gap between germline ends came to 15 bases. This CDR3 comprises 13 residues. The germline V gene encodes CDR1 MNHNS and CDR2 SASEGT. The CDR3 loop is CATWGRSYTEAFF. The CDR3 nucleotides read TGTGCCACCTGGGGACGGTCCTACACTGAAGCTTTCTTT.